This entry concerns a single T cell receptor beta chain. Its target is not known. This specimen comes from a study of T cell responses to AZD1222 COVID-19 vaccine. Study results and caveats: Just a handful of AZD1222 recipients tested seropositive at baseline. Most donors were white British and more were female, and clonal diversity was possibly underestimated. Only after the peak T cell response were repertoires sampled.

The method was immunoSEQ multiplex PCR; TCRdb's version includes in-frame clones alone and lacks a portion of them. The sample holds 140,000 to 150,000 clones, approximately 89% seen once. Germline V gene sequence: CDR1 SGHTA, CDR2 FQGNSA. The CDR3 length is 15 residues. V gave up 2 bases and J gave up 3 bases, with 10 bases separating them. The source was peripheral blood, collected on day 0 of AZD1222 vaccination. This TCR came from an adult in good health. The chain has TRBV7-2 and TRBJ2-2, with D possibly TRBD1 on 6 matching bases. The CDR3 is CASSLSPGDTGELFF. CDR3 nucleotides: TGTGCCAGCAGCTTATCCCCAGGGGACACCGGGGAGCTGTTTTTT.